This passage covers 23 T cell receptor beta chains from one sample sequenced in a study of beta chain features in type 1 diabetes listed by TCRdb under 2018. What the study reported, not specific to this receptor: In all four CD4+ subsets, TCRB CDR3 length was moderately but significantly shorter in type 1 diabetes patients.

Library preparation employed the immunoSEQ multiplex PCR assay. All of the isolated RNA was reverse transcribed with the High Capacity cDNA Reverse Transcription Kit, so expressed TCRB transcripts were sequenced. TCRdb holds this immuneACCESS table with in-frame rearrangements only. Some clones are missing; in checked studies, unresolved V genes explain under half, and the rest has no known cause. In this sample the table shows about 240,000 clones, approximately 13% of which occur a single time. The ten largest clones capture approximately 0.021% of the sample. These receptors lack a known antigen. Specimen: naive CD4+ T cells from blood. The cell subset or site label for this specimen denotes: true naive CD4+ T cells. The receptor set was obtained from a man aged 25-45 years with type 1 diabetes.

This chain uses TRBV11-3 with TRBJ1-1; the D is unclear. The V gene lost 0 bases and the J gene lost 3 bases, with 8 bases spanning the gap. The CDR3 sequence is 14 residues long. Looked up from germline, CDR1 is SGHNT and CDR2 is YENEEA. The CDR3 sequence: CASSLDTVYTEAFF. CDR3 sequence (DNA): TGTGCCAGCAGCTTAGACACAGTCTACACTGAAGCTTTCTTT.

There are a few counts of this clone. The CDR3 bases are TGCGCCAGCAGCAGCCGGGAGCCAGAGGAGACTGAAGCTTTCTTT. Translated, it gives CASSSREPEETEAFF. This chain joins TRBV5-1 and TRBJ1-1; D not certain. Trimming removed 4 bases at V and 5 bases at J, with 18 bases between. From germline, CDR1 is SGHRS and CDR2 YFSETQ. CDR3 size: 15 residues.

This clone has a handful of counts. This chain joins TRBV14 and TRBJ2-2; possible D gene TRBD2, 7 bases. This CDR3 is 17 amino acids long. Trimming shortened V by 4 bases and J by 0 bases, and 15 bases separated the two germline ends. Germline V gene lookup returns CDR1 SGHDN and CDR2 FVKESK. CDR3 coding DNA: TGTGCCAGCAGCCGAGTCTGGGGGGGCCCGAACACCGGGGAGCTGTTTTTT. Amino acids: CASSRVWGGPNTGELFF.

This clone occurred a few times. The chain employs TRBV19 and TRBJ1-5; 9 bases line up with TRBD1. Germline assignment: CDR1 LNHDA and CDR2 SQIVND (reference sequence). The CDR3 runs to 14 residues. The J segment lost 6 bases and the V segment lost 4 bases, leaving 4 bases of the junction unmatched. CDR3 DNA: TGTGCCAGTAGTAAGGGACAGGGAGTTCAGCCCCAGCATTTT. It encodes CASSKGQGVQPQHF.

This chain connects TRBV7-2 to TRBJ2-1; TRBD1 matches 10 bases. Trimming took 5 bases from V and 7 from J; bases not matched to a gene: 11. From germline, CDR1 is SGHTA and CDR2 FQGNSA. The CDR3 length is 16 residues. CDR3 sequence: CASSTYRDRGLNEQFF. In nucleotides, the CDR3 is TGTGCCAGCAGCACGTACCGGGACAGGGGCCTAAATGAGCAGTTCTTC.

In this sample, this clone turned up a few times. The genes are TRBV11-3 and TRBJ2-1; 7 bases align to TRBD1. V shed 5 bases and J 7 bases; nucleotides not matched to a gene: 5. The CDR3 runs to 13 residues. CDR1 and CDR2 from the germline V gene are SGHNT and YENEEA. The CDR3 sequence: CASSATGVNEQFF. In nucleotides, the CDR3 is TGTGCCAGCAGCGCCACAGGGGTGAATGAGCAGTTCTTC.

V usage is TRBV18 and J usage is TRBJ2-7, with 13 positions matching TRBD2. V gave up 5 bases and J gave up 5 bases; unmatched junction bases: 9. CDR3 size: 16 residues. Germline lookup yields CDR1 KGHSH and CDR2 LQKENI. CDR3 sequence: CASSSGLAGVRDEQYF. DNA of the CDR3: TGTGCCAGCTCATCCGGACTAGCGGGAGTACGGGACGAGCAGTACTTC. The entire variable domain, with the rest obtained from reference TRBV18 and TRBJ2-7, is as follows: NAGVMQNPRHLVRRRGQEARLRCSPMKGHSHVYWYRQLPEEGLKFMVYLQKENIIDESGMPKERFSAEFPKEGPSILRIQQVVRGDSAAYFCASSSGLAGVRDEQYFGPGTRLTVT.

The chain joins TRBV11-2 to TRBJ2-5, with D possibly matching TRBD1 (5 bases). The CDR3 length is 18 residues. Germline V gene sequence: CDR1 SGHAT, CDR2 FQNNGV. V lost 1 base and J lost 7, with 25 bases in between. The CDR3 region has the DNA TGTGCCAGCAGCTTAGCCCTCCCCCCCGACAGTCGAGAAGGGACCCAGTACTTC. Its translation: CASSLALPPDSREGTQYF.

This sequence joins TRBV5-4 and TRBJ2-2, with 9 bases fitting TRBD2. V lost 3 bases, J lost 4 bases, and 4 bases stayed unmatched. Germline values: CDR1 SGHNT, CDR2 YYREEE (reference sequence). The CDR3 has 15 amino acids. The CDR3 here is CASSSAGGSTGELFF. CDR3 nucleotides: TGTGCCAGCAGCTCAGCGGGGGGTAGCACCGGGGAGCTGTTTTTT.

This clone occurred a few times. In DNA, the CDR3 is TGTGCCAGCAGCGTAGACGGGGGTGGACAGCCCCAGCATTTT. This translates into CASSVDGGGQPQHF. V usage is TRBV9 and J usage is TRBJ1-5, with D possibly TRBD1 on 5 matching bases. Per the germline V gene, CDR1 is SGDLS and CDR2 is YYNGEE. This CDR3 spans 14 amino acids. With 0 bases removed from V and 7 bases from J, the gap between germline ends came to 11 bases.

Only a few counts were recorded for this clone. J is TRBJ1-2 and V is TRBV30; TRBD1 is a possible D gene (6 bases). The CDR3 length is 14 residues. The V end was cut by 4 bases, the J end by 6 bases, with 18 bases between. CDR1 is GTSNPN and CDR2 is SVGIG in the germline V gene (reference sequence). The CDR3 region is CAWKLGAVDDGYTF. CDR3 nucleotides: TGTGCCTGGAAGTTGGGGGCAGTGGACGATGGCTACACCTTC.

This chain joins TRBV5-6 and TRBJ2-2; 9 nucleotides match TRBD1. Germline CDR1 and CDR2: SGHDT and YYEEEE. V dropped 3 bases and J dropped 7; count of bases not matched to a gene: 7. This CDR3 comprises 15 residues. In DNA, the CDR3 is TGTGCCAGCAGCTCGCAACAGGGGGCGTACGGGGAGCTGTTTTTT. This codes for CASSSQQGAYGELFF.

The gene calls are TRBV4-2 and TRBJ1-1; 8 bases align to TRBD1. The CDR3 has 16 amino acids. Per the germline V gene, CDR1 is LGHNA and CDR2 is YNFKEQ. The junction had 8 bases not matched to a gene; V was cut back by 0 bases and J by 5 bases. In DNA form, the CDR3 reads TGTGCCAGCAGCCAAGATCCCCGGACAGGGAGGACTGAAGCTTTCTTT. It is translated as CASSQDPRTGRTEAFF.

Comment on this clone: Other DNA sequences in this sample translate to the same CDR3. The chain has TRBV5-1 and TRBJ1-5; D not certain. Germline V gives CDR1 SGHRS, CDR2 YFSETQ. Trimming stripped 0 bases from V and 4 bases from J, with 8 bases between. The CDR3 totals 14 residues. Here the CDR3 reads CASSLDGGNQPQHF. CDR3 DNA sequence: TGCGCCAGCAGCTTGGACGGAGGAAATCAGCCCCAGCATTTT.

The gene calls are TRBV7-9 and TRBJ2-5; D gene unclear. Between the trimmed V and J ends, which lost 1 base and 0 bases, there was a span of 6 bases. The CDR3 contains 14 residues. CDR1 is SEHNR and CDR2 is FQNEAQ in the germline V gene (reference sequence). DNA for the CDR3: TGTGCCAGCAGCTTAGTGGGCCACCAAGAGACCCAGTACTTC. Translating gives CASSLVGHQETQYF. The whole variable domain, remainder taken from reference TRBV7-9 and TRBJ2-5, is DTGVSQNPRHKITKRGQNVTFRCDPISEHNRLYWYRQTLGQGPEFLTYFQNEAQLEKSRLLSDRFSAERPKGSFSTLEIQRTEQGDSAMYLCASSLVGHQETQYFGPGTRLLVL.

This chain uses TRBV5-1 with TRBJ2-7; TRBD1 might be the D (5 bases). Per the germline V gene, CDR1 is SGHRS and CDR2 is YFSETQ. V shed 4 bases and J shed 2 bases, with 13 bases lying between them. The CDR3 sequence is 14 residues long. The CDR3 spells CASSGASGPYEQYF. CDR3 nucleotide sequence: TGCGCCAGCAGCGGGGCCTCCGGGCCCTACGAGCAGTACTTC.

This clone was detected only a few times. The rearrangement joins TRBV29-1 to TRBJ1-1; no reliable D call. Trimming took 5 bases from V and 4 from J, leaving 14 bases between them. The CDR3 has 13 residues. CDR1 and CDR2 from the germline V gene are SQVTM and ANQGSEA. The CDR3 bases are TGCAGCGTTCGCCGGGAGGTGGGCACTGAAGCTTTCTTT. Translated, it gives CSVRREVGTEAFF.

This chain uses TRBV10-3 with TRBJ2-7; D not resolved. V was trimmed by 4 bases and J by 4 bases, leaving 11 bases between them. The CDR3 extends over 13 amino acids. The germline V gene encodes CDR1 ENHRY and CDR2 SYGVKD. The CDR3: CAISGAPPYEQYF. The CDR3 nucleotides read TGTGCCATCAGTGGGGCCCCGCCGTACGAGCAGTACTTC.

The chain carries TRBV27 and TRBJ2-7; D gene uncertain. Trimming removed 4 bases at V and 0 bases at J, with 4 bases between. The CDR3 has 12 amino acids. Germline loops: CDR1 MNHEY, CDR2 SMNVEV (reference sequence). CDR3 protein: CASSSTSYEQYF. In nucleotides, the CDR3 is TGTGCCAGCAGTTCTACCTCCTACGAGCAGTACTTC.

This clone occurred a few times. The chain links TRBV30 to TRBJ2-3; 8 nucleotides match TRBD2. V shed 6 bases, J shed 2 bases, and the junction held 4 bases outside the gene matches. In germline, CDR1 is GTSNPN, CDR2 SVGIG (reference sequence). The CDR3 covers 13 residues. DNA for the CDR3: TGTGCCTGTAGCGGGGCCCTCACAGATACGCAGTATTTT. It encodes CACSGALTDTQYF.

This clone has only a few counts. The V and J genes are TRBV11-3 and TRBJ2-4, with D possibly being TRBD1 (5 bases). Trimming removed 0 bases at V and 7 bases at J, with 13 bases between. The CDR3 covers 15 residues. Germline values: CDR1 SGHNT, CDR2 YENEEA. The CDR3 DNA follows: TGTGCCAGCAGCTTAGATCAGGGCCGGATGAACATTCAGTACTTC. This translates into CASSLDQGRMNIQYF. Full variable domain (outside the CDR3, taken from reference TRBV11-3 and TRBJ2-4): EAGVVQSPRYKIIEKKQPVAFWCNPISGHNTLYWYLQNLGQGPELLIRYENEEAVDDSQLPKDRFSAERLKGVDSTLKIQPAELGDSAVYLCASSLDQGRMNIQYFGAGTRLSVL.

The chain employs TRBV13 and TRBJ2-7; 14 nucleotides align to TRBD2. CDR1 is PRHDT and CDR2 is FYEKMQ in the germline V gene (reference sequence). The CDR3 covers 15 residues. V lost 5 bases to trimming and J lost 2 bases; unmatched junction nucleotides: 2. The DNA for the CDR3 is TGTGCCAGCAGCGCGGGACTAGCGGGAGCCTACGAGCAGTACTTC. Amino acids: CASSAGLAGAYEQYF.

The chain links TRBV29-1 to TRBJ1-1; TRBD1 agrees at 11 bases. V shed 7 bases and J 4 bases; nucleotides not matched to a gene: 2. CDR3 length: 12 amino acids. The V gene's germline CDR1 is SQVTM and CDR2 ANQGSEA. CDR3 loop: CSAGTGGTEAFF. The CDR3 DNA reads TGCAGCGCCGGGACAGGGGGCACTGAAGCTTTCTTT.